This TCR beta chain was observed in a study of blood T cell repertoires in COVID-19. The method was immunoSEQ multiplex PCR; TCRdb's version includes in-frame clones alone and lacks a portion of them. Of more than 200,000 clones detected, approximately 91% appear once; the ten largest clones hold approximately 0.7%. V lost 2 bases to trimming and J lost 3 bases; unmatched junction nucleotides: 1. Germline CDR1 LNHDA, CDR2 SQIVND (reference sequence). The CDR3 is 14 residues long. The origin of this receptor is a human donor in a cohort sampled during active COVID-19. The rearrangement uses TRBV19 and TRBJ2-3, with TRBD1 identical over 8 bases. Sample: peripheral blood. The CDR3 reads CASSIQGATDTQYF. CDR3 sequence (DNA): TGTGCCAGTAGTATACAGGGGGCTACAGATACGCAGTATTTT.